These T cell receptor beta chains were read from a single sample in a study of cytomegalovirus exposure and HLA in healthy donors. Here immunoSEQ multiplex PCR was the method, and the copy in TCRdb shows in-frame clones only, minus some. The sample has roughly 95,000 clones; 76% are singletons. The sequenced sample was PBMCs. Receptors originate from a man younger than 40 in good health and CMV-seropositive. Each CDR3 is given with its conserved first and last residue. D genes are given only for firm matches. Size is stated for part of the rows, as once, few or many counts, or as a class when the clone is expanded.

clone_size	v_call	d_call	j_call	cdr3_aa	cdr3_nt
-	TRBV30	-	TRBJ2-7	CAWSPRSEQYF	TGTGCCTGGAGTCCCCGCAGCGAGCAGTACTTC
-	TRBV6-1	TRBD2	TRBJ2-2	CASSAQWGGVTGELFF	TGTGCCAGCAGTGCCCAGTGGGGAGGGGTCACCGGGGAGCTGTTTTTT
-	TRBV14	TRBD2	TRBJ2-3	CASSQDLASGLRDTQYF	TGTGCCAGCAGCCAAGATCTGGCTAGCGGCTTACGAGATACGCAGTATTTT
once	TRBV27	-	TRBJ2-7	CASRTHRGSYEQYF	TGTGCCAGCAGGACCCATCGCGGGTCCTACGAGCAGTACTTC
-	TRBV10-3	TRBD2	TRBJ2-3	CAIRAVASGTDTQYF	TGTGCCATCAGAGCGGTGGCTAGCGGGACAGATACGCAGTATTTT
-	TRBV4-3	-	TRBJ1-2	CASSQDREDGYTF	TGCGCCAGCAGCCAAGACAGGGAGGATGGCTACACCTTC
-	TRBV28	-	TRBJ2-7	CASSSTGSSYEQYF	TGTGCCAGCAGCTCAACAGGGTCCTCCTACGAGCAGTACTTC
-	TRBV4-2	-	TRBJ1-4	CASSQAGTAAREKLFF	TGTGCCAGCAGCCAAGCCGGGACTGCGGCTCGGGAAAAACTGTTTTTT
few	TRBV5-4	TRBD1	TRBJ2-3	CASNHRDRGRDTQYF	TGTGCCAGCAACCATAGGGACAGGGGGAGAGATACGCAGTATTTT
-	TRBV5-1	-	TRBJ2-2	CASSLGAGPNTGELFF	TGCGCCAGCAGCTTGGGCGCAGGGCCGAACACCGGGGAGCTGTTTTTT
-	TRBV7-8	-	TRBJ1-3	CASSPQQRSAGNTIYF	TGTGCCAGCAGCCCCCAGCAGCGATCCGCTGGAAACACCATATATTTT
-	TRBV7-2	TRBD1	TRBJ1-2	CASSLAQGAHYGYTF	TGTGCCAGCAGCTTAGCGCAGGGGGCCCACTATGGCTACACCTTC
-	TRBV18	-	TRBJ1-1	CASTDRTGNTEAFF	TGTGCCAGCACGGACCGAACAGGGAACACTGAAGCTTTCTTT
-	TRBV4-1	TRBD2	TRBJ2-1	CASSQEVVGLAGGGEQFF	TGCGCCAGCAGCCAAGAGGTGGTCGGACTAGCGGGAGGGGGCGAGCAGTTCTTC
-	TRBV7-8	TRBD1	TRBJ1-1	CASLRMGQTTEAFF	TGTGCCAGCCTTCGTATGGGACAGACGACTGAAGCTTTCTTT
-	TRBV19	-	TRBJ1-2	CASSNGGVGYGYTF	TGTGCCAGTAGCAACGGGGGGGTGGGCTATGGCTACACCTTC
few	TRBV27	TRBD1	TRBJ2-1	CASSLGSVRRAGGNEQFF	TGTGCCAGCAGTTTAGGCTCGGTTCGCAGGGCAGGGGGCAATGAGCAGTTCTTC
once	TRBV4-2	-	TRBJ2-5	CASSQDPAGDQETQYF	TGTGCCAGCAGCCAAGATCCGGCAGGGGACCAAGAGACCCAGTACTTC
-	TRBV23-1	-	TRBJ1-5	CASSPRVEDQPQHF	TGCGCCAGCAGTCCCAGGGTAGAAGATCAGCCCCAGCATTTT
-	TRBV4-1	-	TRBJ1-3	CASSQANLGGGGNTIYF	TGCGCCAGCAGCCAGGCGAACCTGGGGGGTGGTGGAAACACCATATATTTT
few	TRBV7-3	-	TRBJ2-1	CASSLTGTRNNEQFF	TGTGCCAGCAGCTTAACGGGGACAAGAAACAATGAGCAGTTCTTC
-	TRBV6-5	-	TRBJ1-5	CASSWTANQPQHF	TGTGCCAGCAGTTGGACAGCTAATCAGCCCCAGCATTTT
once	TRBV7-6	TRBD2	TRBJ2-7	CASSQGTSGTYEQYF	TGTGCCAGCAGCCAAGGGACTAGCGGAACCTACGAGCAGTACTTC
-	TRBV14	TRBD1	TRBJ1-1	CASSHPTGMSEAFF	TGTGCCAGCAGCCACCCGACAGGGATGTCTGAAGCTTTCTTT
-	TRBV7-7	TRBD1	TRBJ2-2	CASSLSGGNTGELFF	TGTGCTAGCAGCTTATCAGGGGGCAACACCGGGGAGCTGTTTTTT
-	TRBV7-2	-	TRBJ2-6	CASSSGWVVSPGANVLTF	TGTGCCAGCAGCTCTGGTTGGGTGGTTAGCCCTGGGGCCAACGTCCTGACTTTC
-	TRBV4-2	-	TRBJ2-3	CASLGRDGGTDTQYF	TGTGCCAGCCTGGGGCGGGACGGCGGCACAGATACGCAGTATTTT
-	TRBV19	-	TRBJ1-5	CASSITGEGDQPQHF	TGTGCCAGTAGTATCACGGGGGAAGGAGATCAGCCCCAGCATTTT
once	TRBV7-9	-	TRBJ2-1	CSSTNLQDNEQFF	TGTTCCAGCACCAATCTACAGGACAATGAGCAGTTCTTC
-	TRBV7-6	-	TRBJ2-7	CASSYSVSYEQYF	TGTGCCAGCAGCTATAGCGTCTCCTACGAGCAGTACTTC
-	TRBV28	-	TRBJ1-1	CASSFLGRGNLNTEAFF	TGTGCCAGCAGTTTCTTAGGCAGGGGAAACTTGAACACTGAAGCTTTCTTT
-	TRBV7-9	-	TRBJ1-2	CASSTGRSANGYTF	TGTGCCAGCAGTACAGGTCGCAGCGCCAATGGCTACACCTTC
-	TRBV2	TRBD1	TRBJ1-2	CASSEAEWAGGPLYGYTF	TGTGCCAGCAGTGAAGCGGAGTGGGCAGGGGGCCCTCTCTATGGCTACACCTTC
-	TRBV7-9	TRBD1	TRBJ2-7	CASIPGTGGEFEQYF	TGTGCCAGCATCCCCGGGACAGGGGGCGAATTCGAGCAGTACTTC
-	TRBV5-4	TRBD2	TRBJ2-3	CAEGGVRTDTQYF	TGTGCCGAGGGAGGGGTGAGGACAGATACGCAGTATTTT
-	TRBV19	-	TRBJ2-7	CASRSYGGEQYF	TGTGCCAGTAGGAGCTATGGTGGCGAGCAGTACTTC
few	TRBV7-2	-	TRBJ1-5	CASSLVGGSNQPQHF	TGTGCCAGCAGCTTAGTAGGCGGGAGCAATCAGCCCCAGCATTTT
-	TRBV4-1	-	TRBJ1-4	CASSQEGQAANEKLFF	TGCGCCAGCAGCCAAGAAGGCCAGGCAGCTAATGAAAAACTGTTTTTT
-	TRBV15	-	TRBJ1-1	CATSLGDVLNTEAFF	TGTGCCACCAGCCTCGGAGACGTCTTGAACACTGAAGCTTTCTTT
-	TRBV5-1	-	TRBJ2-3	CASSLEEYEGDYTDTQYF	TGCGCCAGCAGCTTGGAAGAGTATGAGGGGGATTACACAGATACGCAGTATTTT